This T cell receptor (beta chain) is from a study of metastatic and nonmetastatic thyroid tumors. For the study at large: Repertoires of blood and of tissue (tumor or nodule) from malignant and benign thyroid patients were compared. Overall study findings and caveats: According to reports, the diversity of TCR beta was significantly higher in malignant thyroid tumors than in benign nodules, and this held in both blood and tumor samples.

On this clone itself: What it binds is not known.

Patients had received no treatment of any kind before thyroid surgery. In the authors' workflow: Clinicopathological groups differed in CDR3, with these differences serving to build a distant-metastasis classifier for papillary thyroid cancer. TCRdb re-called the PCR reads with MiXCR. The V and J calls and clone size come from TCRdb's table, not from the authors' own analysis. The table shows around 65,000 clones, with 11% to 15% occurring only once. Per germline, CDR1 DFQATT and CDR2 SNEGSKA (reference sequence). The trim removed 3 bases at V and 7 bases at J, leaving 14 bases unmatched. This CDR3 has 16 amino acids.

This TCR derives from a male donor with papillary thyroid cancer or a benign thyroid nodule (not recorded which). Some clones in this sample may be carry-over from other donors' samples. Sequenced: blood. V usage is TRBV20-1 and J usage is TRBJ2-1; 8 positions agree with TRBD2. CDR3 DNA: TGCAGTGCTAGGCCGGGGACTAGGCCTCTTGGGAATGAGCAGTTCTTC. Translating it yields CSARPGTRPLGNEQFF.